This T cell receptor (beta chain) came from a study of blood T cell repertoires in COVID-19. Across the whole study: Researchers got acute and convalescent COVID-19 samples from the United States, Italy and Spain. Sample material is recorded as cDNA or gDNA derived from T cells, B-cell-depleted T cells, or PBMCs.

As originally analysed: It was from reference gene primer amplification that nucleated cell counts were estimated. Repertoires were generated with immunoSEQ multiplex PCR, while TCRdb's copy carries only in-frame clones and drops some. Clone size and the V and J calls come from that table; the DNA yielded D and trimming. The profile covers about 210,000 clones, with about 83% appearing a single time and about 7.4% taken by the ten largest. With 2 bases removed from V and 2 bases from J, the gap between germline ends came to 8 bases. The length of the CDR3 is 13 residues. Germline V gene sequence: CDR1 SQVTM, CDR2 ANQGSEA.

The genes are TRBV29-1 and TRBJ2-3; D ambiguous. The sequencing sample was made of peripheral blood. The sequence was obtained from a woman between 50 and 59 years old with acute or convalescent COVID-19. CDR3 residues: CSVEPDNTDTQYF. DNA for the CDR3: TGCAGCGTTGAACCCGACAACACAGATACGCAGTATTTT.